Here is one TCR beta chain with its context. The entry originates in a study of CD8+ T cells in alopecia areata. The CDR3 runs 15 residues. The V end lost 5 bases, the J end lost 0 bases, and 12 bases lay between the germline ends. Germline assignment: CDR1 MNHEY and CDR2 SMNVEV (reference sequence). Extraction of RNA preceded its reverse transcription into cDNA, which served as the sequencing template. Produced via immunoSEQ multiplex PCR; TCRdb's table is partial and in-frame only. The data show under 250,000 clones, more than 55% seen once. The chain links TRBV27 to TRBJ2-3; possible D gene TRBD1, 6 bases. The sequence was collected from a human donor in good health. The sequenced sample consisted of CD8+ T cells sorted from blood. For the CDR3, the DNA is TGTGCCAGCAGTCCCATCGGGACAAGCACAGATACGCAGTATTTT. This encodes CASSPIGTSTDTQYF.